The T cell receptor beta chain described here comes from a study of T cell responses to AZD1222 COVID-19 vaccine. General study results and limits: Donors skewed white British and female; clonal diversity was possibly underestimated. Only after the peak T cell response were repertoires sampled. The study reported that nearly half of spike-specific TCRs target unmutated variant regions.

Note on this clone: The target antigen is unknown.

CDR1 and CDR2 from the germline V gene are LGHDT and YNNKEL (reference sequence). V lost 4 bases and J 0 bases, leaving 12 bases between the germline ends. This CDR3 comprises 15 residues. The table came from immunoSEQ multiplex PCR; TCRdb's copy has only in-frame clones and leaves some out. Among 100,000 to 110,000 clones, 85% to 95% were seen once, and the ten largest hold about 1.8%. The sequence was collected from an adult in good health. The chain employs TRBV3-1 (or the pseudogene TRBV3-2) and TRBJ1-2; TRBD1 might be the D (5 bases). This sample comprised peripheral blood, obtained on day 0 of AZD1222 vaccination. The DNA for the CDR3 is TGTGCCAGCAGCCCTAGTCAGACAGCTAACTATGGCTACACCTTC. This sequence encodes CASSPSQTANYGYTF.